A single sample gave rise to the 11 T cell receptor beta chains below, sequenced in a study of blood T cell repertoires in COVID-19 (TCRdb year 2020). Libraries came from the immunoSEQ multiplex PCR assay. TCRdb re-hosts the immuneACCESS table, in-frame sequences only. Its copies lack some clones; in the studies checked, an unresolved V gene accounts for under half of them, and the cause for the rest is not known. Across this sample there are 150,000 to 200,000 clones, with approximately 87% seen only once. Together, the top ten hold 10% to 11% of the sample. The source material was peripheral blood. These receptors came from a woman aged 55-69 years with COVID-19, enrolled during active disease.

The V call is TRBV7-9, the J call TRBJ2-2; 9 bases line up with TRBD1. Germline V gene lookup returns CDR1 SEHNR and CDR2 FQNEAQ (reference sequence). Trimming removed 5 bases from V and 4 bases from J; junction bases left unmatched: 2. The CDR3 has 14 amino acids. CDR3 in amino acids: CASSPTGGTGELFF. DNA of the CDR3: TGTGCCAGCAGCCCGACAGGGGGCACCGGGGAGCTGTTTTTT.

The chain recombines TRBV19 with TRBJ2-7; 11 bases map to TRBD1. The V segment lost 5 bases and the J segment 6 bases; nucleotides outside the gene matches: 3. Per germline, CDR1 LNHDA and CDR2 SQIVND (reference sequence). The CDR3 loop spans 13 amino acids. Here the CDR3 reads CASSPGTGGEQYF. The CDR3 nucleotides read TGTGCCAGTAGTCCAGGGACAGGGGGCGAGCAGTACTTC.

The chain couples TRBV24-1 to TRBJ1-5; D perhaps matches TRBD1 (6 bases). The CDR3 loop spans 14 amino acids. Trimming took off 3 bases at V and 4 bases at J, with 9 bases between the two ends. Germline V gene data show CDR1 as KGHDR and CDR2 as SFDVKD. The DNA for the CDR3 is TGTGCCACCAGTGATCCGGGACATAATCAGCCCCAGCATTTT. It specifies CATSDPGHNQPQHF.

This sequence joins TRBV27 and TRBJ1-5, with D hard to call. The V end was cut by 3 bases, the J end by 2 bases, with 11 bases between. This CDR3 region has 15 residues. Germline V gene data show CDR1 as MNHEY and CDR2 as SMNVEV (reference sequence). The CDR3: CASSLAPSGNQPQHF. As DNA, the CDR3 is TGTGCCAGCAGTTTGGCCCCCTCCGGCAATCAGCCCCAGCATTTT.

The V gene is TRBV9, the J gene TRBJ2-4; a possible D gene is TRBD2 (5 bases). The germline V gene encodes CDR1 SGDLS and CDR2 YYNGEE. This CDR3 comprises 14 residues. V was cut by 0 bases and J by 9 bases, with 13 bases left in between. In DNA form, the CDR3 reads TGTGCCAGCAGCGTAGACGAGGGCCTCGGCATTCAGTACTTC. Translating it yields CASSVDEGLGIQYF.

This clone was seen a single time. This chain joins TRBV5-6 and TRBJ2-2; TRBD1 aligns across 7 bases. V lost 4 bases and J lost 4; bases outside the gene matches: 7. Germline CDR1 is SGHDT and CDR2 is YYEEEE. The CDR3 extends over 15 amino acids. The CDR3 reads CASSVTGTATGELFF. CDR3 DNA sequence: TGTGCCAGCAGCGTAACCGGGACAGCCACCGGGGAGCTGTTTTTT.

The CDR3 region has the DNA TGCAGTGCTAGTCTTCGGGCAGGGAGCACAGATACGCAGTATTTT. Translated, it gives CSASLRAGSTDTQYF. This chain links TRBV20-1 with TRBJ2-3; tentatively, D is TRBD1 (5 bases). Germline V gene lookup returns CDR1 DFQATT and CDR2 SNEGSKA (reference sequence). Trimming shortened V by 3 bases and J by 0 bases, and 13 bases separated the two germline ends. The CDR3 is made up of 15 amino acids.

J is TRBJ1-5 and V is TRBV18, with D possibly being TRBD1 (5 bases). Germline V gene lookup returns CDR1 KGHSH and CDR2 LQKENI. CDR3 length: 14 residues. V lost 6 bases and J lost 5, with 14 bases in between. The CDR3 sequence is CASSHDGGYQPQHF. The CDR3 DNA reads as TGTGCCAGCTCGCACGACGGGGGATATCAGCCCCAGCATTTT.

This chain links TRBV7-8 with TRBJ1-4, with TRBD1 identical over 7 bases. The CDR3 sequence is 13 residues long. V shed 5 bases, J shed 5 bases, and the junction held 2 bases outside the gene matches. Germline loops: CDR1 SGHVS, CDR2 FQNEAQ. CDR3 sequence reads: CASSKTGNEKLFF. Here the CDR3 DNA reads TGTGCCAGCAGCAAGACAGGGAATGAAAAACTGTTTTTT.

The CDR3 coding sequence is TGTGCCAGTAGTATAGACACAGGGGTTGGAAACACCATATATTTT. This sequence encodes CASSIDTGVGNTIYF. V gene TRBV19 combines with J gene TRBJ1-3; 7 bases map to TRBD1. The J segment lost 3 bases and the V segment lost 0 bases, leaving 2 bases of the junction unmatched. CDR3 length equals 15 residues. CDR1 is LNHDA, CDR2 SQIVND, per germline (reference sequence).

The V gene is TRBV5-6, the J gene TRBJ2-7; D possibly corresponds to TRBD1 (5 bases). The germline V gene has CDR1 SGHDT and CDR2 YYEEEE. Trimming shortened V by 5 bases and J by 2 bases, and 14 bases separated the two germline ends. The CDR3 is 14 residues long. CDR3 coding DNA: TGTGCCAGCAGACCTACAGGTAGGGCCTACGAGCAGTACTTC. Translating gives CASRPTGRAYEQYF. Filled out from reference TRBV5-6 and TRBJ2-7, the complete variable domain reads DAGVTQSPTHLIKTRGQQVTLRCSPKSGHDTVSWYQQALGQGPQFIFQYYEEEERQRGNFPDRFSGHQFPNYSSELNVNALLLGDSALYLCASRPTGRAYEQYFGPGTRLTVT.